This T cell receptor beta chain was documented in a study of molecular identifiers for immune sequencing clone quantification. Study-wide points: Barcode collisions between identical TCR molecules could shrink estimates of highly expanded clone sizes. Spiked Jurkat TCR RNA equivalent to one cell was reportedly detectable in about a million naive cells.

This clonotype was detected ten times or more. Its antigen is not identified. The CDR3 length is 15 residues. The germline CDR1 and CDR2 sequences are LGHNA and YSLEER. V lost 0 bases and J lost 2, with 11 bases in between. TCRdb analysed the PCR reads with MiXCR anew, one entry per CDR3 protein. This table holds approximately 670,000 distinct CDR3 sequences, nearly 20% found once. This rearrangement joins TRBV4-3 to TRBJ2-7; D uncertain. The receptor comes from a human donor in good health. Some libraries in this study had Jurkat cell RNA spiked in. The sequenced sample was naive CD8+ T cells from blood, with Jurkat cell RNA spiked in. Subset here: FACS-sorted CD8+CD4-CCR7+CD45RA+ naive T cells. The chain's CDR3 is CASSQDSGPPYEQYF. CDR3 nucleotide sequence: TGCGCCAGCAGCCAAGATTCAGGTCCTCCCTACGAGCAGTACTTC.